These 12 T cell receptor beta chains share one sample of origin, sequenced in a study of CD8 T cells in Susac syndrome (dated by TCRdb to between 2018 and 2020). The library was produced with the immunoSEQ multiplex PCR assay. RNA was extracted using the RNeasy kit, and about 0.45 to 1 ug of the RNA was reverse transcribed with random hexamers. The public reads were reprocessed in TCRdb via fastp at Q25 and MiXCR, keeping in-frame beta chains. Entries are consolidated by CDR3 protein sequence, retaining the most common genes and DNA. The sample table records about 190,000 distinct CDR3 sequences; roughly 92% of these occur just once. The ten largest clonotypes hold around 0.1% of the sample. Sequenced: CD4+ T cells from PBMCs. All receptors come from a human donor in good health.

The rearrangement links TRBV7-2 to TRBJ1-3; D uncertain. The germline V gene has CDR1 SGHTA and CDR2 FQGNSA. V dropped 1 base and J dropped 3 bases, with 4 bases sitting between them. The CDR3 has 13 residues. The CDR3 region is CASSLELGNTIYF. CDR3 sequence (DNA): TGTGCCAGCAGCTTAGAACTTGGAAACACCATATATTTT.

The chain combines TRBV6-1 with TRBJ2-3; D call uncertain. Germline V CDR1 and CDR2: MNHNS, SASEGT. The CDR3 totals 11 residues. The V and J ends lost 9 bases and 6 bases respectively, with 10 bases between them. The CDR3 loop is CASSFKDTQYF. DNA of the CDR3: TGTGCCAGTTCCTTTAAGGATACGCAGTATTTT.

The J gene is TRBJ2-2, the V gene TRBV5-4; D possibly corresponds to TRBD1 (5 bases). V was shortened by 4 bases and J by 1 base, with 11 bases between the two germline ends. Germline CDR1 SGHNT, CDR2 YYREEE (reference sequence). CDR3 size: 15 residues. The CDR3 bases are TGTGCCAGCAGCCCTGGGGCAGGGAACACCGGGGAGCTGTTTTTT. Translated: CASSPGAGNTGELFF.

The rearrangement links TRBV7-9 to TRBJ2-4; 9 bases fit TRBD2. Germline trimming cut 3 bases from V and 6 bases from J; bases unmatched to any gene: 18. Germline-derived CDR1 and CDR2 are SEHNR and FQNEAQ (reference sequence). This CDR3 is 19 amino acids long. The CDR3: CASSLGPKVSGGQRNIQYF. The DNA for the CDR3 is TGTGCCAGCAGCTTGGGGCCGAAAGTCAGCGGGGGGCAGAGAAACATTCAGTACTTC.

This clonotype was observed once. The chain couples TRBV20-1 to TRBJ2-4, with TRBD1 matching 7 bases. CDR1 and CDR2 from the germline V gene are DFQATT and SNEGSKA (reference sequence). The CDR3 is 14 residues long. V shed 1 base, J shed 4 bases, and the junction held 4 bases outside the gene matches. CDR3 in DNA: TGCAGTGCTAGAGTTGGCAGGGGGAAAAACATTCAGTACTTC. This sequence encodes CSARVGRGKNIQYF.

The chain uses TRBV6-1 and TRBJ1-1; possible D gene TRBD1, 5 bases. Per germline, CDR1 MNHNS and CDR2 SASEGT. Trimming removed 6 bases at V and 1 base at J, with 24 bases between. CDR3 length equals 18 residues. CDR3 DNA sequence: TGTGCCAGCAGAGAACTATCGACAGCCGGACCGCCGAACACTGAAGCTTTCTTT. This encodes CASRELSTAGPPNTEAFF.

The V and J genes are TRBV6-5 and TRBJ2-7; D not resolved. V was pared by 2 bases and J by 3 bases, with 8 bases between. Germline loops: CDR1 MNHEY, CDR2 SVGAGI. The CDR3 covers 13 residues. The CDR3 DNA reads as TGTGCCAGCAGTTACACGGGTATCTACGAGCAGTACTTC. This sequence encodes CASSYTGIYEQYF.

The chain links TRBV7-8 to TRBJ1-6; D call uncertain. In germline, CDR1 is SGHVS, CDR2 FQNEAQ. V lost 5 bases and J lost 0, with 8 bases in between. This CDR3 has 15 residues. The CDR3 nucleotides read TGTGCCAGCAGCACCGGAGTCTCCTATAATTCACCCCTCCACTTT. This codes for CASSTGVSYNSPLHF.

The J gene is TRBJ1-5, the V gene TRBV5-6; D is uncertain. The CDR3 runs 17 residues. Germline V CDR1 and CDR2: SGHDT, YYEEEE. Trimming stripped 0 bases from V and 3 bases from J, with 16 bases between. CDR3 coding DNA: TGTGCCAGCAGCTTGGCCGGGGTTGGGGAGATCAATCAGCCCCAGCATTTT. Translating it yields CASSLAGVGEINQPQHF.

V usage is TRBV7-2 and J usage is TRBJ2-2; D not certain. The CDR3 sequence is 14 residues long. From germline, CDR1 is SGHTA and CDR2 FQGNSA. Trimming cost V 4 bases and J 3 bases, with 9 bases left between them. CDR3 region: CASSSRGHTGELFF. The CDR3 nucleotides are TGTGCCAGCAGCTCCCGAGGTCACACCGGGGAGCTGTTTTTT.

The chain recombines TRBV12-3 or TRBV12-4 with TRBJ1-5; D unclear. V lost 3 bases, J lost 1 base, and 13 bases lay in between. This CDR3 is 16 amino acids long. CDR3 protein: CASSFRRMGSNQPQHF. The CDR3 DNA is TGTGCCAGCAGTTTCAGGAGGATGGGGAGCAATCAGCCCCAGCATTTT.

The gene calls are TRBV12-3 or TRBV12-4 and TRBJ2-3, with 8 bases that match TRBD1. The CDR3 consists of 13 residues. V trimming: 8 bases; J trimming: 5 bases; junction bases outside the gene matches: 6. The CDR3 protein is CASEEQGEDTQYF. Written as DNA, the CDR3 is TGTGCCAGCGAAGAACAGGGGGAAGATACGCAGTATTTT.